A single sample gave rise to the 10 T cell receptor beta chains below, sequenced in a study of blood T cell repertoires in COVID-19. TCRdb's copy holds only in-frame clones and misses some; the assay was immunoSEQ multiplex PCR. The sample has approximately 300,000 clones, 70% to 90% seen once. The specimen sequenced was peripheral blood. The source of these receptors is a man younger than 35 who had recovered from COVID-19.

CDR3 region: CASSLSLAGFEFF. In DNA form, the CDR3 reads TGTGCCAGCAGTCTCTCTTTAGCGGGATTTGAGTTCTTC. The chain links TRBV6-5 to TRBJ2-1; 8 bases line up with TRBD2. The germline V gene has CDR1 MNHEY and CDR2 SVGAGI. The CDR3 has 13 amino acids. V trimming: 5 bases; J trimming: 14 bases; junction bases outside the gene matches: 11.

This sequence joins TRBV2 and TRBJ1-1; D is undetermined. Germline V lookup: CDR1 SNHLY, CDR2 FYNNEI. This CDR3 comprises 10 residues. Trimming took 8 bases from V and 5 from J, leaving 6 bases between them. CDR3 sequence: CASRETEAFF. Written as DNA, the CDR3 is TGTGCCAGCCGGGAGACTGAAGCTTTCTTT.

V usage is TRBV5-5 and J usage is TRBJ1-4, with 8 bases that match TRBD1. The V segment lost 3 bases and the J segment 7 bases; nucleotides outside the gene matches: 5. CDR1 is SGHKS, CDR2 YYEKEE, per germline (reference sequence). This CDR3 is built from 14 residues. The CDR3 spells CASSSGQGGEKLFF. The CDR3, as DNA: TGTGCCAGCAGCTCCGGACAGGGAGGTGAAAAACTGTTTTTT.

The chain's CDR3 is CASSTGGRYGYTF. CDR3 nucleotide sequence: TGTGCCAGCAGTACAGGGGGAAGGTATGGCTACACCTTC. This chain uses TRBV12-3 or TRBV12-4 with TRBJ1-2; 8 bases are shared with TRBD1. The trim removed 5 bases at V and 5 bases at J, leaving 4 bases unmatched. The CDR3 is 13 amino acids.

The count of this clone is one. The chain combines TRBV6-5 with TRBJ1-5; possibly TRBD1 for D (5 bases). V lost 2 bases and J lost 5, with 7 bases in between. Germline-derived CDR1 and CDR2 are MNHEY and SVGAGI. This CDR3 is 13 amino acids long. The CDR3 nucleotides are TGTGCCAGCAGTTACACCAGGGATCAGCCCCAGCATTTT. Translation: CASSYTRDQPQHF.

The chain couples TRBV4-1 to TRBJ2-1, with D possibly TRBD2 on 6 matching bases. Germline V lookup: CDR1 MGHRA, CDR2 YSYEKL. Trimming cost V 3 bases and J 3 bases, with 15 bases left between them. This CDR3 has 16 residues. CDR3 residues: CASSHRLGVDYNEQFF. CDR3 in DNA: TGCGCCAGCAGCCATCGACTAGGGGTAGACTACAATGAGCAGTTCTTC.

The chain joins TRBV9 to TRBJ2-1; a possible D gene is TRBD2 (7 bases). Germline V gives CDR1 SGDLS, CDR2 YYNGEE. Between the trimmed V and J ends, which lost 3 bases and 8 bases, there was a span of 18 bases. The CDR3 is made up of 15 amino acids. The CDR3 DNA reads as TGTGCCAGCAGCGCTTGGGCCGAAGGGGGGGATGAGCAGTTCTTC. Encoded protein: CASSAWAEGGDEQFF. The full variable domain, completed using reference TRBV9 and TRBJ2-1, is DSGVTQTPKHLITATGQRVTLRCSPRSGDLSVYWYQQSLDQGLQFLIQYYNGEERAKGNILERFSAQQFPDLHSELNLSSLELGDSALYFCASSAWAEGGDEQFFGPGTRLTVL.

J is TRBJ2-7 and V is TRBV27, with a tentative D call TRBD1 (6 bases). Trimming shortened V by 1 base and J by 0 bases, and 13 bases separated the two germline ends. The CDR3 has 16 amino acids. Looked up from germline, CDR1 is MNHEY and CDR2 is SMNVEV (reference sequence). The CDR3 loop is CASSLFSGQSSYEQYF. The CDR3 DNA reads as TGTGCCAGCAGTTTATTCTCCGGACAGAGCTCCTACGAGCAGTACTTC.

The J gene is TRBJ1-1, the V gene TRBV11-2; D ambiguous. Germline CDR1 is SGHAT and CDR2 is FQNNGV. V lost 5 bases to trimming and J lost 2 bases, with 9 bases between them. This CDR3 has 13 residues. The chain's CDR3 is CASSVYYNTEAFF. The CDR3 DNA sequence: TGTGCCAGCAGCGTTTACTACAACACTGAAGCTTTCTTT.

This chain joins TRBV3-1 (or the pseudogene TRBV3-2) and TRBJ2-5; 10 bases line up with TRBD1. The length of the CDR3 is 15 residues. Unmatched junction bases numbered 9, after V lost 6 bases and J lost 5 bases. Germline V CDR1 and CDR2: LGHDT, YNNKEL (reference sequence). This chain's CDR3 is CASSLGQGEWETQYF. CDR3 in DNA: TGTGCCAGCAGTCTAGGACAGGGGGAGTGGGAGACCCAGTACTTC.